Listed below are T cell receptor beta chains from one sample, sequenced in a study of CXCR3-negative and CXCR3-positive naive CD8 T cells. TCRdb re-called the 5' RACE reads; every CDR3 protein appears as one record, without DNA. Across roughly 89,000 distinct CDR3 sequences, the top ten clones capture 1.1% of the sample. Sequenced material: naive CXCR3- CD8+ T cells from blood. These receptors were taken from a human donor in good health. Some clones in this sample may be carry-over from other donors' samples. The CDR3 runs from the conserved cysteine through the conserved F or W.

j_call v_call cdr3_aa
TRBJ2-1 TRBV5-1 CASSLDDWQSLKREQFF
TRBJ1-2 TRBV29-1 CSVGAGYYGYTF
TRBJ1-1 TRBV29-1 CSVVQGSRNTEAFF
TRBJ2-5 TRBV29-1 CSAGQGAMEETQYF
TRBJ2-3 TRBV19 CASSIPRGLPGDTQYF
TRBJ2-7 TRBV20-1 CSAGEMGQQIEGSYEQYF
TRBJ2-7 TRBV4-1 CASSLGLASYEQYF
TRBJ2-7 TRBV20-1 CSARGTDSYEQYF
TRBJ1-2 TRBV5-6 CASSQEGVVYGYTF
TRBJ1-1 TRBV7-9 CASSLVAGRYTEAFF
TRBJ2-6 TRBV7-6 CASSLADSSPGANVLTF
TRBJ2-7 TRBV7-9 CASSFQTPYEQYF
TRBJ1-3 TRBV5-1 CASSLDPYSGNTIYF
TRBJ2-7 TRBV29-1 CSVEPDGELSYEQYF
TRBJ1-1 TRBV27 CASSLTWVTEAFF
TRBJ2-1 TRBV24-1 CATSDLAGNNEQFF
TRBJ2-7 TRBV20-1 CSARDGGSYEQYF
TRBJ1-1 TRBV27 CASSLLVLRGPNWTEAFF
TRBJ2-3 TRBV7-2 CASSLLGGAGGTDTQYF
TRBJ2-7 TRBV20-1 CSARSASGGAREQYF
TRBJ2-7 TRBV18 CASSPDPEHYEQYF
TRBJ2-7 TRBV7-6 CASSLAQGAPYEQYF
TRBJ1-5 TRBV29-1 CSVRDGSNQPQHF
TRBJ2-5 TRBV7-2 CASTLGQGGETQYF
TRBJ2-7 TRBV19 CASSATGGSYEQYF
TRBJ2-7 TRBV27 CASSFRQGYEQYF
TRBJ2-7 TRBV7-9 CASSPDSGRGVWEQYF
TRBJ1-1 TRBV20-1 CSAIWEGMNTEAFF
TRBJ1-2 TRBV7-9 CASSPSSYGYTF
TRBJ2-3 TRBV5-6 CASSLVRASTDTQYF
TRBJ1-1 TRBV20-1 CSARPMGETEAFF
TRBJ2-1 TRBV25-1 CASSTTSWTSGGHNEQFF
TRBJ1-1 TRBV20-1 CSARDRGITEAFF
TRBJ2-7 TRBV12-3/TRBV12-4 CASSSLDRRDEQYF
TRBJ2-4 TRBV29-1 CSVAAGNIQYF
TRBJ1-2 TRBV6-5 CASRTEGVYGYTF
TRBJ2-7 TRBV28 CASSFGSGYYEQYF
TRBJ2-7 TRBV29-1 CSVRSGLSYEQYF
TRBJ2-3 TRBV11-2 CASSPSPGKDTQYF
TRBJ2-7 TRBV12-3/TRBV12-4 CASSPLGQGPYEQYF
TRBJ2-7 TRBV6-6 CASKADLSYEQYF
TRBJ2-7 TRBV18 CASSPRLATTYEQYF
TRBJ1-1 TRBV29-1 CSVEGGMNTEAFF
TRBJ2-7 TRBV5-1 CASTYDRETYEQYF
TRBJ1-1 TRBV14 CPSSQFPPDRVRQAFF
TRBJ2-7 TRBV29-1 CSVVYSYEQYF
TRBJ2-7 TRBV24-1 CATCRTSGSYEQYF
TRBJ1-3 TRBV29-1 CSVSLPDSGNTIYF
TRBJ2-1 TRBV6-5 CATHPLSSGGFEQFF
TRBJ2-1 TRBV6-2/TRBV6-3 CASSSERGHNEQFF
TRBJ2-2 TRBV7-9 CASSLVVYRTGELFF
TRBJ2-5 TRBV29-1 CSVEDSYQETQYF